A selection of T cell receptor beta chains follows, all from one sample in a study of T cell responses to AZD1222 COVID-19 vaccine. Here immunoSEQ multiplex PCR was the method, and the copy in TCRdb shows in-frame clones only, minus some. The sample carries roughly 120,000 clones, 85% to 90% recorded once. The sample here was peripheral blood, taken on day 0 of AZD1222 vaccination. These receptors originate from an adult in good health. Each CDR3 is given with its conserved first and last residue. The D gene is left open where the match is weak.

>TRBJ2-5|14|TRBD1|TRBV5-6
CASSLGDRKETQYF
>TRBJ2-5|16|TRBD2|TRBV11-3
CASSRTSAGGGETQYF
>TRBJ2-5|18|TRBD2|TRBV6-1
CASSEGKTSGGRRETQYF
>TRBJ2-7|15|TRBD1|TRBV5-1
CASSETGGNTYEQYF
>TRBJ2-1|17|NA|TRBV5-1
CASSLGAGLASYNEQFF
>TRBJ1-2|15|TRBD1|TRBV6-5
CASSSPQGAAYGYTF
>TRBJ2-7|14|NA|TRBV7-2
CASSPPDNSYEQYF
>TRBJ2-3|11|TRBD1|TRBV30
CAWRRGRTQYF
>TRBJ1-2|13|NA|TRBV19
CASSDQGIYGYTF
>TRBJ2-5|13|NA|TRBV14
CASSQGNQETQYF
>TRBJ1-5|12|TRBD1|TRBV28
CASKTGNQPQHF